A single sample is the source of the 21 T cell receptor beta chains below, sequenced in a study of spatial heterogeneity in lung cancer. Noted time point: blood at routine non-recurrence follow-up after resection. TCRdb reprocessed the 5' RACE reads with MiXCR, giving one entry per CDR3 protein. There are roughly 10,000 distinct CDR3 sequences in the sample; about a quarter occur only once, and about 4% lies in the top ten. The source was PBMCs, collected at follow-up. These TCRs come from a female donor with early-stage non-small cell lung cancer.

In nucleotides, the CDR3 is TGCAGTGCTAGGGGAGAAAAGACCCAGTACTTC. Protein product: CSARGEKTQYF. The chain recombines TRBV20-1 with TRBJ2-5, with D maybe TRBD2 (5 bases). CDR1 DFQATT and CDR2 SNEGSKA come from the germline V gene (reference sequence). Trimming took 3 bases from V and 6 from J, leaving 8 bases between them. The CDR3 has 11 amino acids.

The rearrangement uses TRBV5-4 and TRBJ1-2; D is uncertain. This CDR3 region has 13 residues. V lost 0 bases and J lost 6, with 9 bases in between. Per germline, CDR1 SGHNT and CDR2 YYREEE (reference sequence). CDR3 loop: CASSLVSDNGYTF. CDR3 sequence (DNA): TGTGCCAGCAGCTTGGTTTCAGACAATGGCTACACCTTC.

By share, this clonotype ranks as medium-sized. This rearrangement joins TRBV3-1 to TRBJ2-1; D gene uncertain. Trimming removed 5 bases at V and 4 bases at J, with 3 bases between. This CDR3 is 11 amino acids long. CDR1 and CDR2 (germline): LGHDT, YNNKEL (reference sequence). The CDR3 DNA reads as TGTGCCAGCAGCTTTTACAATGAGCAGTTCTTC. It specifies CASSFYNEQFF.

This sequence joins TRBV6-2 or TRBV6-3 and TRBJ2-7, with 7 bases fitting TRBD2. V lost 8 bases to trimming and J lost 1 base; unmatched junction nucleotides: 5. The CDR3 is 13 amino acids. Germline V gene lookup returns CDR1 MNHEY and CDR2 SVGEGT. In DNA, the CDR3 is TGTGCCAGCGGCGGACTAGAATCCTACGAGCAGTACTTC. It codes for CASGGLESYEQYF.

The gene calls are TRBV2 and TRBJ2-5; no definite D call. Germline CDR1 is SNHLY and CDR2 is FYNNEI. The CDR3 length is 13 residues. V was shortened by 8 bases and J by 0 bases, with 10 bases between the two germline ends. This chain's CDR3 is CASRPVYQETQYF. CDR3 bases: TGTGCCAGCCGGCCTGTGTACCAAGAGACCCAGTACTTC. Full variable domain (remainder filled in from reference TRBV2 and TRBJ2-5): EPEVTQTPSHQVTQMGQEVILRCVPISNHLYFYWYRQILGQKVEFLVSFYNNEISEKSEIFDDQFSVERPDGSNFTLKIRSTKLEDSAMYFCASRPVYQETQYFGPGTRLLVL.

A few counts support this clonotype. The CDR3 region is CASKGLAGGSNTGELFF. Here the CDR3 DNA reads TGTGCCAGCAAGGGACTAGCGGGAGGGTCAAACACCGGGGAGCTGTTTTTT. The rearrangement uses TRBV12-3 or TRBV12-4 and TRBJ2-2; 16 bases are shared with TRBD2. The CDR3 covers 17 residues. V shed 7 bases, J shed 2 bases, and the junction held 4 bases outside the gene matches.

The CDR3 is CSAREGQGDQPQHF. CDR3 sequence (DNA): TGCAGTGCTAGAGAGGGGCAGGGAGACCAGCCCCAGCATTTT. The genes are TRBV20-1 and TRBJ1-5, with D perhaps matching TRBD1 (5 bases). There are 14 residues in the CDR3. The ends were cut back, 0 bases at V and 7 bases at J, with 13 bases in the middle. Germline V CDR1 and CDR2: DFQATT, SNEGSKA (reference sequence).

This clonotype was detected only a few times. The V and J genes are TRBV12-3 or TRBV12-4 and TRBJ2-2; 12 bases agree with TRBD2. The CDR3 extends over 15 amino acids. Trimming at V came to 6 bases and at J to 7 bases, leaving 6 bases not matched to a gene. The CDR3 bases are TGTGCCAGCAGCTCTAGCGGGAGGGGACGCGGGGAGCTGTTTTTT. Protein: CASSSSGRGRGELFF.

This clonotype counts as medium-sized. The J gene is TRBJ2-3, the V gene TRBV28, with 10 bases fitting TRBD1. V trimming: 6 bases; J trimming: 3 bases; junction bases outside the gene matches: 12. Germline CDR1 and CDR2: MDHEN and SYDVKM. CDR3 length: 17 residues. The CDR3 DNA reads as TGTGCCAGCAGCTGGAACCGACAGGGGGCGATTACAGATACGCAGTATTTT. Protein sequence: CASSWNRQGAITDTQYF.

In its sample, this clonotype ranks as medium-sized. The V and J genes are TRBV12-3 or TRBV12-4 and TRBJ2-7, with D possibly being TRBD1 or TRBD2 (5 bases each). The ends were cut back, 6 bases at V and 3 bases at J, with 15 bases in the middle. CDR3 length: 14 amino acids. The CDR3 DNA is TGTGCCAGCAGCCCCGGGGCAGCCCGCTACGAGCAGTACTTC. Translation gives CASSPGAARYEQYF.

The sample holds a few counts of this clonotype. This sequence joins TRBV20-1 and TRBJ2-1; D possibly matches TRBD1 or TRBD2 (5 bases each). From germline, CDR1 is DFQATT and CDR2 SNEGSKA (reference sequence). Trimming removed 0 bases at V and 7 bases at J, with 19 bases between. The CDR3 has 16 residues. CDR3 nucleotides: TGCAGTGCTAGAGACCCCGGGACCCCTAAGCCTAATGAGCAGTTCTTC. The encoded protein is CSARDPGTPKPNEQFF.

The V and J genes are TRBV5-1 and TRBJ2-1, with 9 bases lining up with TRBD2. The CDR3 sequence is 16 residues long. Germline values: CDR1 SGHRS, CDR2 YFSETQ. The junction had 8 bases not matched to a gene; V was cut back by 2 bases and J by 5 bases. The CDR3 sequence: CASSLGAGGWDNEQFF. The CDR3 nucleotides read TGCGCCAGCAGCTTAGGAGCGGGAGGATGGGACAATGAGCAGTTCTTC.

By its share, this clonotype is medium-sized. This sequence joins TRBV29-1 and TRBJ2-7; 7 nucleotides agree with TRBD1. The germline gives CDR1 SQVTM, CDR2 ANQGSEA. V lost 3 bases and J lost 1; bases outside the gene matches: 9. This CDR3 is built from 15 residues. The CDR3 reads CSVDETGDNSYEQYF. Here the CDR3 DNA reads TGCAGCGTTGACGAAACAGGGGACAATTCCTACGAGCAGTACTTC.

In this sample, this clonotype turned up a few times. The gene calls are TRBV3-1 and TRBJ2-5; 15 nucleotides agree with TRBD2. Germline V gives CDR1 LGHDT, CDR2 YNNKEL (reference sequence). The CDR3 extends over 18 amino acids. Trimming removed 5 bases from V and 2 bases from J; junction bases left unmatched: 9. Written as DNA, the CDR3 is TGTGCCAGCAGCTATGGACTAGCGGGAGGGCTTCGGCAAGAGACCCAGTACTTC. It yields the protein CASSYGLAGGLRQETQYF.

This clonotype is classed as medium-sized. This sequence joins TRBV5-1 and TRBJ2-7, with TRBD2 matching over 11 bases. CDR3 length: 14 amino acids. J gave up 3 bases and V 1 base, and 0 bases lay outside the gene matches. Germline V gene lookup returns CDR1 SGHRS and CDR2 YFSETQ. This CDR3 is CASSLTSGSYEQYF. The CDR3 nucleotides are TGCGCCAGCAGCTTGACTAGCGGGAGCTACGAGCAGTACTTC.

This clonotype was picked up a small number of times. The rearrangement links TRBV10-3 to TRBJ2-2; TRBD2 aligns across 12 bases. This CDR3 is 17 amino acids long. Germline V lookup: CDR1 ENHRY, CDR2 SYGVKD. V lost 6 bases to trimming and J lost 0 bases; unmatched junction nucleotides: 5. In nucleotides, the CDR3 is TGTGCCATCAGAAACGGACTAGCGGGACCGAACACCGGGGAGCTGTTTTTT. Amino acid sequence: CAIRNGLAGPNTGELFF.

This clonotype has only one observation. The chain has TRBV3-1 and TRBJ2-3; 10 positions match TRBD2. CDR1 is LGHDT and CDR2 is YNNKEL in the germline V gene (reference sequence). The CDR3 has 15 amino acids. The trim removed 3 bases at V and 4 bases at J, leaving 4 bases unmatched. CDR3 sequence (DNA): TGTGCCAGCAGCCAGAGAAGCGGGAGGGCAGATACGCAGTATTTT. It yields the protein CASSQRSGRADTQYF.

This clonotype is medium-sized (0.01 to 0.1%) by share. CDR3 nucleotide sequence: TGTGCCACCAGCAGAGATCTAGCGGGAAGACCTCTTGGGAATGAGCAGTTCTTC. This translates into CATSRDLAGRPLGNEQFF. The rearrangement joins TRBV15 to TRBJ2-1; 9 bases agree with TRBD2. CDR3 length: 18 residues. The V gene end was trimmed by 0 bases and the J gene end by 7 bases; junction bases not matched to a gene: 13. The germline V gene has CDR1 LNHNV and CDR2 YYDKDF (reference sequence).

This clonotype is judged medium-sized. CDR3: CASSPARLAGGQDTQYF. The CDR3 region has the DNA TGTGCCAGCAGCCCCGCCCGACTAGCGGGAGGGCAAGATACGCAGTATTTT. The chain recombines TRBV11-2 with TRBJ2-3; 14 bases map to TRBD2. This CDR3 spans 17 amino acids. V gave up 5 bases and J gave up 5 bases; unmatched junction bases: 9. In germline, CDR1 is SGHAT, CDR2 FQNNGV.

This clonotype appeared once. The V gene is TRBV3-1, the J gene TRBJ2-5; D gene ambiguous. Trimming left V 1 base short and J 5 bases short, with 8 bases between. CDR3 size: 13 residues. Germline CDR1 reads LGHDT; CDR2 reads YNNKEL (reference sequence). For the CDR3, the DNA is TGTGCCAGCAGCCAAGTCTCGGCGGAGACCCAGTACTTC. Its translation is CASSQVSAETQYF.

By its share, this clonotype is medium-sized. The chain couples TRBV24-1 to TRBJ2-3; tentative D call: TRBD2 (5 bases). In germline, CDR1 is KGHDR, CDR2 SFDVKD. This CDR3 has 14 residues. V was trimmed by 3 bases and J by 0 bases, leaving 6 bases between them. This chain's CDR3 is CATSDRTSTDTQYF. The CDR3 coding sequence is TGTGCCACCAGTGATCGGACTAGCACAGATACGCAGTATTTT.